Each of the 23 T cell receptor beta chains below was sequenced from the same sample in a study of metastatic and nonmetastatic thyroid tumors. TCRdb re-called the PCR reads through MiXCR. The data show roughly 63,000 clones, roughly 15% seen once. No treatment had been given to any patient before thyroid surgery. Material: blood. The source is a male donor with papillary thyroid cancer or a benign thyroid nodule (not recorded which). Some clones in this sample may be carry-over from other donors' samples.

This sequence joins TRBV6-1 and TRBJ1-6; D not resolved. CDR3 length: 14 residues. Germline assignment: CDR1 MNHNS and CDR2 SASEGT. The ends were cut back, 5 bases at V and 2 bases at J, with 7 bases in the middle. The CDR3 protein is CASSSGPYNSPLHF. In DNA form, the CDR3 reads TGTGCCAGCAGTTCAGGACCCTATAATTCACCCCTCCACTTT.

In its sample, this clone was seen many times. The chain joins TRBV7-3 to TRBJ2-3, with D possibly matching TRBD2 (7 bases). The V gene lost 4 bases and the J gene lost 8 bases, with 13 bases spanning the gap. CDR1 is SGHTA, CDR2 FQGTGA, per germline. The CDR3 runs 13 residues. As DNA, the CDR3 is TGTGCCAGCAGCTCGGGGGGCGGAGGTACGCAGTATTTT. This translates into CASSSGGGGTQYF.

With respect to this clone: At one boundary the junction diverges from the germline segment, which might be a read error. The chain employs TRBV6-1 and TRBJ2-7; 8 bases fit TRBD2. There are 17 residues in the CDR3. Per the germline V gene, CDR1 is MNHNS and CDR2 is SASEGT. CDR3 in DNA: TGTGCCAGCAGTCCCGAGTTAAGACGGGAGGGCCCGGGAGAGCATTACTTC. This sequence encodes CASSPELRREGPGEHYF.

V usage is TRBV20-1 and J usage is TRBJ1-1; 7 positions agree with TRBD1. There are 13 residues in the CDR3. Germline CDR1 reads DFQATT; CDR2 reads SNEGSKA (reference sequence). Trimming at V came to 5 bases and at J to 5 bases, leaving 8 bases not matched to a gene. Written as DNA, the CDR3 is TGCAGTGCTTACAGGGGCCCGGGGACTGAAGCTTTCTTT. Encoded protein: CSAYRGPGTEAFF.

This clone was observed at least ten times. The J gene is TRBJ2-2, the V gene TRBV20-1; no clear D. The CDR3 is 13 amino acids. V lost 5 bases and J 2 bases, leaving 9 bases between the germline ends. The germline V gene has CDR1 DFQATT and CDR2 SNEGSKA (reference sequence). In DNA, the CDR3 is TGCAGTGCTGCCCAAATTAACACCGGGGAGCTGTTTTTT. Its protein product is CSAAQINTGELFF.

The sample holds many counts of this clone. This chain uses TRBV10-3 with TRBJ2-3; 7 bases agree with TRBD1. The CDR3 totals 14 residues. Trimming cost V 11 bases and J 1 base; bases outside gene matches: 9. Germline V lookup: CDR1 ENHRY, CDR2 SYGVKD. The CDR3 region is CAVVGGPGTDTQYF. DNA of the CDR3: TGTGCCGTCGTAGGGGGCCCGGGCACAGATACGCAGTATTTT.

As for this clone: Just one base apart from a much larger clone, this may be a read error. This sequence joins TRBV11-2 and TRBJ1-1; no firm D call. This CDR3 contains 13 residues. The V gene's germline CDR1 is SGHAT and CDR2 FQNNGV. Trimming took off 0 bases at V and 0 bases at J, with 2 bases between the two ends. CDR3 coding DNA: TGTGCCAGCAGCTTAGAAGTGAACACTGAAGCTTTCTTT. Amino acids: CASSLEVNTEAFF.

This clone was seen repeatedly, ten times or more. The chain links TRBV11-2 to TRBJ2-5; TRBD2 agrees at 7 bases. The CDR3 has 13 residues. V shed 6 bases, J shed 5 bases, and the junction held 6 bases outside the gene matches. The V gene's germline CDR1 is SGHAT and CDR2 FQNNGV. CDR3 sequence (DNA): TGTGCCAGCAGTCTGGGAGGGAAGGAGACCCAGTACTTC. Amino acid sequence: CASSLGGKETQYF.

The rearrangement joins TRBV5-1 to TRBJ2-7, with D tentatively TRBD1 (5 bases). The CDR3 runs to 15 residues. Between the trimmed V and J ends, which lost 1 base and 3 bases, there was a span of 14 bases. CDR1 and CDR2 from the germline V gene are SGHRS and YFSETQ. CDR3 nucleotide sequence: TGCGCCAGCAGCTTGTCGCCAGGGTTTAACTACGAGCAGTACGTC. Translating it yields CASSLSPGFNYEQYV.

This clone appeared many times. The rearrangement joins TRBV5-1 to TRBJ2-6; 7 bases are a match to TRBD1. Per the germline V gene, CDR1 is SGHRS and CDR2 is YFSETQ. J was trimmed by 0 bases and V by 2 bases; bases with no gene match: 5. CDR3 length: 17 amino acids. CDR3 DNA: TGCGCCAGCAGCTTAATCGGGACAGACTCTGGGGCCAACGTCCTGACTTTC. Protein: CASSLIGTDSGANVLTF.

The chain couples TRBV6-1 to TRBJ1-6; possibly TRBD1 for D (6 bases). Germline V gene sequence: CDR1 MNHNS, CDR2 SASEGT. The length of the CDR3 is 15 residues. Trimming pared 1 base from V and 13 bases from J, leaving 17 bases between. The CDR3, as DNA: TGTGCCAGCAGTGAAGGCCAGGGGTCTCCCCTCCCCCTCCACTTT. It encodes CASSEGQGSPLPLHF.

This clone was detected ten times or more. The CDR3 DNA is TGTGCCAGTAGTATTTCTGGATTCGGCAATCAGCCCCAGCATTTT. Protein sequence: CASSISGFGNQPQHF. The rearrangement joins TRBV19 to TRBJ1-5; D remains unclear. Trimming took off 3 bases at V and 2 bases at J, with 11 bases between the two ends. In germline, CDR1 is LNHDA, CDR2 SQIVND (reference sequence). The length of the CDR3 is 15 residues.

A few counts support this clone. This may come from a read error, since a much larger clone is one base off. Other DNA sequences from this sample encode an identical CDR3 as well. The chain joins TRBV20-1 to TRBJ2-1; 7 bases line up with TRBD2. Germline V gene lookup returns CDR1 DFQATT and CDR2 SNEGSKA (reference sequence). The CDR3 spans 15 residues. The V and J ends lost 1 base and 10 bases, in that order; junction bases with no gene match: 13. CDR3 sequence: CSARAREGAEWEQFF. The CDR3 DNA reads TGCAGTGCTAGAGCTAGGGAGGGTGCAGAATGGGAGCAGTTCTTC.

This clone came up a few times. This chain joins TRBV28 and TRBJ2-7, with a tentative D call TRBD2 (6 bases). Germline CDR1 and CDR2: MDHEN and SYDVKM. The V gene lost 5 bases and the J gene lost 3 bases, with 29 bases spanning the gap. The CDR3 extends over 19 amino acids. DNA for the CDR3: TGTGCCAGCAGTCCCGAAGGTCCAAGCGGAGGGCAGGGCGTCTACGAGCAGTACTTC. This encodes CASSPEGPSGGQGVYEQYF.

The chain recombines TRBV13 with TRBJ2-7, with D possibly matching TRBD1 (7 bases). Germline loops: CDR1 PRHDT, CDR2 FYEKMQ (reference sequence). CDR3 length equals 15 residues. Trimming removed 5 bases at V and 5 bases at J, with 19 bases between. The CDR3 loop is CASSLGGGGFDEQYF. Here the CDR3 DNA reads TGTGCCAGCAGCCTTGGCGGAGGGGGCTTCGACGAGCAGTACTTC.

This clone was seen ten or more times. The V and J genes are TRBV19 and TRBJ2-3, with D hard to call. The CDR3 spans 16 residues. Trimming pared 4 bases from V and 4 bases from J, leaving 18 bases between. Germline CDR1 is LNHDA and CDR2 is SQIVND (reference sequence). Written as DNA, the CDR3 is TGTGCCAGTAGTAAGGACCCCTATTCGGTCGCAGATACGCAGTATTTT. Translating gives CASSKDPYSVADTQYF.

The sample holds many counts of this clone. The V and J genes are TRBV6-5 and TRBJ2-5; 11 nucleotides match TRBD2. The trim removed 0 bases at V and 0 bases at J, leaving 6 bases unmatched. This CDR3 region has 18 residues. Germline V gene data show CDR1 as MNHEY and CDR2 as SVGAGI. This CDR3 reads CASSYSGLGLADQETQYF. The CDR3 bases are TGTGCCAGCAGTTACTCTGGTTTGGGACTAGCGGACCAAGAGACCCAGTACTTC.

At least ten counts were recorded for this clone. The rearrangement uses TRBV15 and TRBJ1-2, with TRBD1 matching 10 bases. The CDR3 covers 16 residues. The germline gives CDR1 LNHNV, CDR2 YYDKDF (reference sequence). The ends lost 1 base at V and 3 bases at J; junction bases unmatched: 5. The CDR3 loop is CATSRGAGQGHYGYTF. The CDR3 nucleotides read TGTGCCACCAGCAGAGGGGCGGGACAGGGGCACTATGGCTACACCTTC.

This clone came up many times. V gene TRBV27 combines with J gene TRBJ1-2; D unresolved. The germline V and J ends were trimmed by 5 bases and 4 bases, with 14 bases remaining between them. The CDR3 runs 14 residues. Looked up from germline, CDR1 is MNHEY and CDR2 is SMNVEV (reference sequence). CDR3 region: CASSPHENFYGYTF. CDR3 DNA: TGTGCCAGCAGTCCCCACGAGAATTTCTATGGCTACACCTTC.

This clone was recorded at least ten times. This sequence joins TRBV2 and TRBJ2-7, with TRBD2 identical over 9 bases. In germline, CDR1 is SNHLY, CDR2 FYNNEI. V lost 5 bases, J lost 2 bases, and 1 base stayed unmatched. This CDR3 comprises 13 residues. The CDR3 DNA reads as TGTGCCAGCAGTCGGACTAGCGCCTACGAGCAGTACGTC. Protein product: CASSRTSAYEQYV.

In this sample, this clone turned up many times. The chain employs TRBV5-6 and TRBJ2-7; TRBD2 matches 12 bases. With 4 bases clipped from V and 2 bases from J, the junction kept 4 bases outside the gene matches. CDR1 and CDR2 from the germline V gene are SGHDT and YYEEEE. The CDR3 contains 15 residues. CDR3 DNA: TGTGCCAGCAGCCGACGGACTAGCGGGACCTACGAGCAGTACGTC. It translates to CASSRRTSGTYEQYV.

This clone was seen repeatedly, ten times or more. The chain is built from TRBV20-1 and TRBJ2-5, with unresolved D. Germline V CDR1 and CDR2: DFQATT, SNEGSKA (reference sequence). Trimming removed 4 bases from V and 3 bases from J, with 21 bases in between. This CDR3 is 16 amino acids long. The CDR3 loop reads CSATIWQSSLEETQYF. DNA for the CDR3: TGCAGTGCTACCATCTGGCAGAGTTCCCTGGAAGAGACCCAGTACTTC.

This clone has a count of ten or more. Other DNA sequences within the sample encode an identical CDR3. The genes are TRBV24-1 and TRBJ2-3; maybe TRBD1 (5 bases). Germline V gene sequence: CDR1 KGHDR, CDR2 SFDVKD. The ends were cut back, 3 bases at V and 0 bases at J, with 6 bases in the middle. This CDR3 region has 14 residues. The CDR3, as DNA: TGTGCCACCAGTGATCCAGGGAGCACAGATACGCAGTATTTT. This gives the protein CATSDPGSTDTQYF.